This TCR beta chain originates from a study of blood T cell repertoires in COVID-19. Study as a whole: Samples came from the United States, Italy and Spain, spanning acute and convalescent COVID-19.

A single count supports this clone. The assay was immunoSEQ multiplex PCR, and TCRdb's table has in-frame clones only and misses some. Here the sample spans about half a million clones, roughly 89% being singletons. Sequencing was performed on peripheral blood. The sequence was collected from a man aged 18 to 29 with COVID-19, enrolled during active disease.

The CDR3 DNA reads as TGTGCCAGCAGCCAAGGTCCTAGCGGGGACTACGAGCAGTACTTC. It codes for CASSQGPSGDYEQYF. The chain combines TRBV3-1 (or the pseudogene TRBV3-2) with TRBJ2-7; 9 bases match TRBD2. Trimming took 1 base from V and 3 from J; bases not matched to a gene: 4. The length of the CDR3 is 15 residues. CDR1 is LGHDT and CDR2 is YNNKEL in the germline V gene (reference sequence).